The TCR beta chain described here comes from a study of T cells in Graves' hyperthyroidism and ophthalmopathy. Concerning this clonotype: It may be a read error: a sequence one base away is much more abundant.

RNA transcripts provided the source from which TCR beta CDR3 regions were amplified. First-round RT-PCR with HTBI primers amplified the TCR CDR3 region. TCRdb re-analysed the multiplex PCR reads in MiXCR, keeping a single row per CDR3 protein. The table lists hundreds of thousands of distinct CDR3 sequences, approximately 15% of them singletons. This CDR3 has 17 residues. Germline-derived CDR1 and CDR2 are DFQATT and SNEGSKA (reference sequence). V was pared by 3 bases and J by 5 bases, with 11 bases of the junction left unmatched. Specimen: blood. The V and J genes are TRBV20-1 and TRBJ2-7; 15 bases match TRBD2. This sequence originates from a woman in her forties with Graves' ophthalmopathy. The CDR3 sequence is CSARVGTSGRLGHEQYF. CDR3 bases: TGCAGTGCTAGGGTCGGGACTAGCGGGAGGTTGGGCCACGAGCAGTACTTC.